The sequence of this T cell receptor beta chain was determined in a study of blood T cell repertoires in COVID-19. CDR1 is DFQATT and CDR2 is SNEGSKA in the germline V gene (reference sequence). This CDR3 is built from 15 residues. The trim removed 3 bases at V and 6 bases at J, leaving 12 bases unmatched. Some clones are missing from TCRdb's copy, which holds only in-frame ones; the method was immunoSEQ multiplex PCR. The sample comprises about 400,000 clones, about nine tenths of which are singletons, and about 1.7% rests with the top ten. V usage is TRBV20-1 and J usage is TRBJ1-1; 8 bases are shared with TRBD1. The sample comprised PBMCs or T cells enriched from blood (not recorded which). This clonotype was sampled from a young woman who had recovered from COVID-19. CDR3 sequence: CSASWARGRRPEAFF. The CDR3 coding sequence is TGCAGTGCTAGTTGGGCCAGGGGGCGACGTCCTGAAGCTTTCTTT.